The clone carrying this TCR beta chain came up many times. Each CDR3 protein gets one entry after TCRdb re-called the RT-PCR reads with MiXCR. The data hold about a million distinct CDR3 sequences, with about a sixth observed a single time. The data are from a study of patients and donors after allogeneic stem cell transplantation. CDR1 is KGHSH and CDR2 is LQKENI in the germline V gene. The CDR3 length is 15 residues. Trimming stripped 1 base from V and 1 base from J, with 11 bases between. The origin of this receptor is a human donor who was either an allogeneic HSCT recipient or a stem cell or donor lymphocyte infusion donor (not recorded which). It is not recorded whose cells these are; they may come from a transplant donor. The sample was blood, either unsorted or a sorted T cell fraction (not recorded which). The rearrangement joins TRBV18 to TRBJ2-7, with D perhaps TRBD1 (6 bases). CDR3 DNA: TGTGCCAGCTCACCACGTGGCCAGGGGTCCTACGAGCAGTACTTC. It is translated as CASSPRGQGSYEQYF.